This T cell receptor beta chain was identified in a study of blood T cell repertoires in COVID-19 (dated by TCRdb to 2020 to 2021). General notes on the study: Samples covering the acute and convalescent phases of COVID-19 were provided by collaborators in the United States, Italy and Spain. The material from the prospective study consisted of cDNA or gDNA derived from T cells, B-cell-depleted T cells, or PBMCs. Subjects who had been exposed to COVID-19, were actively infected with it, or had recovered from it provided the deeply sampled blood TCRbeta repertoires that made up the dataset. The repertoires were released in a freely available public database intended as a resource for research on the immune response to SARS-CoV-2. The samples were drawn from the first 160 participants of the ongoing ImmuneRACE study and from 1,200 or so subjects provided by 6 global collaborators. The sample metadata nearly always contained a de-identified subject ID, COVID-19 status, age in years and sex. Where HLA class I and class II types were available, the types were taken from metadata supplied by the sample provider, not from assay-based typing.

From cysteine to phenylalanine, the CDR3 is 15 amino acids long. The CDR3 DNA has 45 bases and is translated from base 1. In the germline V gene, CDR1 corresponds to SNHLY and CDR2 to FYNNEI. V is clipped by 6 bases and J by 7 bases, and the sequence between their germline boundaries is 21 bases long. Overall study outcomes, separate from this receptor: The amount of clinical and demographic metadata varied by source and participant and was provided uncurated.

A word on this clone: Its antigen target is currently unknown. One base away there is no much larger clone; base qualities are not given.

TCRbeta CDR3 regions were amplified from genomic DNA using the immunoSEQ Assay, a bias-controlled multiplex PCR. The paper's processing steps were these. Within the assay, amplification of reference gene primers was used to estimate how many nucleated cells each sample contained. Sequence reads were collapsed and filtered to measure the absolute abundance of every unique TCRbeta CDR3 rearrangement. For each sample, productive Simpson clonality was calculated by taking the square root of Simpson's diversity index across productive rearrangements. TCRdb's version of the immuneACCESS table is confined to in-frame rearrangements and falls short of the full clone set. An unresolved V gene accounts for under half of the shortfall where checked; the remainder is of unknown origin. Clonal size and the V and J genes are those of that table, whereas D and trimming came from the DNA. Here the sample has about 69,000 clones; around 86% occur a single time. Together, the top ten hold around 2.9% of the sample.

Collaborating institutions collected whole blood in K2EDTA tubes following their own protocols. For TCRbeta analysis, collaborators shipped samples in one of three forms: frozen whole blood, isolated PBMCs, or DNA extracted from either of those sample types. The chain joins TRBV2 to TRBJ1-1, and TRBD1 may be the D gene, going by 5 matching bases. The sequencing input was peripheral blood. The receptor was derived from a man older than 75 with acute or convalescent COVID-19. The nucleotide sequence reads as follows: TGTGCCAGCAGAGAAAGACAGAATCCCCCTTATGAAGCTTTCTTT. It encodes CASRERQNPPYEAFF. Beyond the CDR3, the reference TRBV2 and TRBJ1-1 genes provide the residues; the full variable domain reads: EPEVTQTPSHQVTQMGQEVILRCVPISNHLYFYWYRQILGQKVEFLVSFYNNEISEKSEIFDDQFSVERPDGSNFTLKIRSTKLEDSAMYFCASRERQNPPYEAFFGQGTRLTVV.